Each of the 5 T cell receptor beta chains below was sequenced from the same sample in a study of identical twins. TCRdb processed the 5' RACE reads anew with MiXCR; each CDR3 protein has one entry. Of roughly 470,000 distinct CDR3 sequences listed, 14% are singletons. These records were also assigned to another study, of yellow fever vaccine responses in identical twins.

The sequencing input was CD4+ T cells sorted from blood. The receptors stem from a woman aged 18-35 years in good health.

The rearrangement uses TRBV20-1 and TRBJ2-3, with TRBD2 matching over 9 bases. V was clipped by 1 base and J by 0 bases; unmatched bases: 5. The CDR3 is made up of 16 amino acids. Germline assignment: CDR1 DFQATT and CDR2 SNEGSKA (reference sequence). The CDR3 region has the DNA TGCAGTGCTAGAGTACTAGCGGGCCCAAGCACAGATACGCAGTATTTT. As protein: CSARVLAGPSTDTQYF.

This clonotype has a handful of counts. CDR3 coding DNA: TGTGCCAGCAGGGAGGACCTTGGAGGGTGGTACTTC. Translating it yields CASREDLGGWYF. V is TRBV28 and J is TRBJ2-7; a possible D gene is TRBD2 (6 bases). Per germline, CDR1 MDHEN and CDR2 SYDVKM. The V end was cut by 6 bases, the J end by 12 bases, with 18 bases between. This CDR3 region has 12 residues. The whole variable domain, filled in from reference TRBV28 and TRBJ2-7, reads DVKVTQSSRYLVKRTGEKVFLECVQDMDHENMFWYRQDPGLGLRLIYFSYDVKMKEKGDIPEGYSVSREKKERFSLILESASTNQTSMYLCASREDLGGWYFGPGTRLTVT.

There are a few counts of this clonotype. The genes are TRBV28 and TRBJ1-5; no definite D call. The CDR3 length is 18 residues. Trimming stripped 3 bases from V and 0 bases from J, with 18 bases between. Germline values: CDR1 MDHEN, CDR2 SYDVKM. The DNA of the CDR3 is TGTGCCAGCAGTTTTATGGCGATATCAAGTAATAGCAATCAGCCCCAGCATTTT. This translates into CASSFMAISSNSNQPQHF. The whole variable domain, filled in from reference TRBV28 and TRBJ1-5, reads DVKVTQSSRYLVKRTGEKVFLECVQDMDHENMFWYRQDPGLGLRLIYFSYDVKMKEKGDIPEGYSVSREKKERFSLILESASTNQTSMYLCASSFMAISSNSNQPQHFGDGTRLSIL.

In nucleotides, the CDR3 is TGTGCCAGCAGCTTGGGGACAGAGACCTACGAGCAGTACTTC. It encodes CASSLGTETYEQYF. The gene calls are TRBV7-2 and TRBJ2-7; 7 nucleotides align to TRBD1. The V gene's germline CDR1 is SGHTA and CDR2 FQGNSA. The CDR3 covers 14 residues. V shed 3 bases, J shed 2 bases, and the junction held 4 bases outside the gene matches.

This clonotype was seen a handful of times. This sequence joins TRBV4-2 and TRBJ2-2; D is perhaps TRBD1 or TRBD2 (6 bases each). V lost 0 bases to trimming and J lost 7 bases, with 15 bases between them. CDR3 size: 16 residues. Germline lookup yields CDR1 LGHNA and CDR2 YNFKEQ. The chain's CDR3 is CASSQDLSGAYGELFF. DNA for the CDR3: TGTGCCAGCAGCCAAGATCTATCGGGGGCATACGGGGAGCTGTTTTTT.